This TCR beta chain was sequenced during a study of Graves' ophthalmopathy and Graves' hyperthyroidism. Germline V CDR1 and CDR2: MGHRA, YSYEKL. The CDR3 is made up of 18 amino acids. V was shortened by 2 bases and J by 0 bases, with 14 bases between the two germline ends. Researchers took RNA transcripts and amplified TCR beta CDR3 regions from them. The workflow started with a first-round RT-PCR run with HTBI primers and then moved on to a second-round multiplex PCR. TCRdb reprocessed the multiplex PCR reads with MiXCR, giving one entry per CDR3 protein. In the table there are 1 million to 1.3 million distinct CDR3 sequences, 35% to 40% of which are singletons. This clonotype appeared a few times.

The rearrangement joins TRBV4-1 to TRBJ1-6; D is unclear. The receptor was derived from an adult man with Graves' hyperthyroidism. The sequenced sample was peripheral blood or thyroid tissue (not recorded which). The CDR3 coding sequence is TGCGCCAGCAGCCAACACCAGACGGCGAGCTCCTATAATTCACCCCTCCACTTT. Its translation is CASSQHQTASSYNSPLHF.